These 10 T cell receptor beta chains share one sample of origin, sequenced in a study of beta chain features in type 1 diabetes. Study conclusions and caveats: In all four CD4+ subsets, TCRB CDR3 length was significantly, moderately reduced in type 1 diabetes.

The investigators reverse transcribed all of the isolated RNA, so they sequenced expressed TCRB transcripts. Measured with immunoSEQ multiplex PCR; TCRdb has only the in-frame clones, and not every one. The top ten hold roughly 0.7% of the sample, which has roughly 150,000 clones, 8.5% to 10% seen once. Antigen specificity for these receptors is unknown. The sequenced material came from central memory CD4+ T cells from blood. The receptors derive from a woman in her twenties or thirties with type 1 diabetes.

This sequence joins TRBV30 and TRBJ1-1; tentative D call: TRBD1 (6 bases). The CDR3 loop spans 13 amino acids. The germline CDR1 and CDR2 sequences are GTSNPN and SVGIG (reference sequence). Deletions cut 5 bases from V and 6 bases from J, with 16 bases between. The CDR3 sequence is CAWQHRVRAEAFF. Here the CDR3 DNA reads TGTGCCTGGCAACACAGGGTGAGGGCTGAAGCTTTCTTT.

This clone was seen only a few times. J is TRBJ1-5 and V is TRBV29-1; D remains unclear. Trimming cost V 6 bases and J 0 bases, with 12 bases left between them. CDR3 length equals 14 residues. Germline values: CDR1 SQVTM, CDR2 ANQGSEA. Written as DNA, the CDR3 is TGCAGCGTCCTGGAGCCATATAGCAATCAGCCCCAGCATTTT. Translating gives CSVLEPYSNQPQHF.

This clone was picked up a small number of times. The chain links TRBV5-1 to TRBJ2-4; 12 bases align to TRBD2. The CDR3 totals 15 residues. J lost 7 bases, V lost 5 bases, and 7 bases had no gene match. Germline V gene data show CDR1 as SGHRS and CDR2 as YFSETQ. The CDR3 loop reads CASSPGLAGPNIQYF. The CDR3 bases are TGCGCCAGCAGTCCAGGACTAGCGGGACCGAACATTCAGTACTTC.

There are a few counts of this clone. The CDR3 protein is CASSLGGLVNEQFF. The DNA for the CDR3 is TGCGCCAGCAGCTTGGGGGGACTAGTAAATGAGCAGTTCTTC. V and J are TRBV5-1 and TRBJ2-1; 8 nucleotides line up with TRBD2. This CDR3 spans 14 amino acids. With V trimmed by 0 bases and J by 7 bases, 3 bases remained unmatched. In germline, CDR1 is SGHRS, CDR2 YFSETQ.

This clone was seen a handful of times. The chain combines TRBV29-1 with TRBJ2-7, with 10 bases identical to TRBD2. J lost 2 bases, V lost 7 bases, and 11 bases had no gene match. The CDR3 runs to 15 residues. CDR1 is SQVTM and CDR2 is ANQGSEA in the germline V gene. The chain's CDR3 is CSAKTGTSVTYEQYF. In nucleotides, the CDR3 is TGCAGCGCCAAGACCGGGACTAGCGTGACCTACGAGCAGTACTTC.

The gene calls are TRBV5-4 and TRBJ1-1; a possible D gene is TRBD1 (5 bases). V shed 0 bases and J shed 8 bases, with 14 bases lying between them. There are 14 residues in the CDR3. Per the germline V gene, CDR1 is SGHNT and CDR2 is YYREEE (reference sequence). The CDR3 nucleotides read TGTGCCAGCAGCTTGGAGGGGCCAGGGTCCGAAGCTTTCTTT. It translates to CASSLEGPGSEAFF.

The gene calls are TRBV30 and TRBJ2-3; D might be TRBD2 (5 bases). V was pared by 4 bases and J by 6 bases, with 14 bases between. The CDR3 contains 13 residues. Germline loops: CDR1 GTSNPN, CDR2 SVGIG (reference sequence). CDR3: CAWIRLAGDTQYF. In DNA, the CDR3 is TGTGCCTGGATAAGGCTAGCCGGGGATACGCAGTATTTT. The full variable domain, completed using reference TRBV30 and TRBJ2-3, is SQTIHQWPATLVQPVGSPLSLECTVEGTSNPNLYWYRQAAGRGLQLLFYSVGIGQISSEVPQNLSASRPQDRQFILSSKKLLLSDSGFYLCAWIRLAGDTQYFGPGTRLTVL.

This clone has a handful of counts. The V and J genes are TRBV28 and TRBJ1-5, with 8 bases aligning to TRBD1. This CDR3 contains 15 residues. CDR1 MDHEN and CDR2 SYDVKM come from the germline V gene. The V gene end was trimmed by 3 bases and the J gene end by 5 bases; junction bases not matched to a gene: 6. The DNA for the CDR3 is TGTGCCAGCAGTTTGGCGGACAGGGTGGATCAGCCCCAGCATTTT. This codes for CASSLADRVDQPQHF.

This clone has more than one count but fewer than ten. The chain recombines TRBV7-3 with TRBJ2-5, with TRBD2 matching over 7 bases. The CDR3 is made up of 15 amino acids. The germline gives CDR1 SGHTA, CDR2 FQGTGA. The trim removed 1 base at V and 5 bases at J, leaving 7 bases unmatched. The CDR3 DNA follows: TGTGCCAGCAGCTTAATGGGCGGGAGAGAGGAGACCCAGTACTTC. Protein product: CASSLMGGREETQYF.

This clone showed up just a few times. The chain combines TRBV2 with TRBJ2-3, with D maybe TRBD1 (6 bases). There are 14 residues in the CDR3. Deletions cut 4 bases from V and 2 bases from J, with 10 bases between. Germline values: CDR1 SNHLY, CDR2 FYNNEI. The CDR3 nucleotides read TGTGCCAGCAGTGTGGGGGCCCTCACAGATACGCAGTATTTT. It translates to CASSVGALTDTQYF. Together with reference TRBV2 and TRBJ2-3, the CDR3 gives the full variable domain: EPEVTQTPSHQVTQMGQEVILRCVPISNHLYFYWYRQILGQKVEFLVSFYNNEISEKSEIFDDQFSVERPDGSNFTLKIRSTKLEDSAMYFCASSVGALTDTQYFGPGTRLTVL.